This T cell receptor beta chain derives from a study of regulatory T cells in long-lasting Graves disease (dated by TCRdb to about 2021). For context, the study as a whole: Antithyroid drugs had been taken for less than 3 months by newly diagnosed Graves' disease patients. The study was registered as a clinical trial and conducted in China. A total of approximately 35 samples were covered by TCR sequencing, comprising roughly 13 persistent and approximately 20 newly diagnosed Graves' disease patients. Persistent Graves' disease patients were compared with newly diagnosed Graves' disease patients by peripheral blood TCR sequencing and RNA sequencing. Summary of the overall study and its limitations: As a limitation, the authors acknowledged that the small sample size may reduce accuracy. Patients with persistent disease shared more public clonotypes (approximately 2,500) than newly diagnosed patients did (more than 900). Because the primary lesion, thyroid tissue, could not be accessed, the study looked at peripheral blood alone. Compared with newly diagnosed patients, patients with persistent Graves' disease had lower TCR Shannon entropy and fewer highly expanded clones, which suggests clonal expansion. TRBV28, TRBJ1-2 and TRBJ2-5 were preferentially used in persistent disease, while TRBV20-1 and TRBJ2-1 were favored in newly diagnosed disease. Sequencing and analysis were limited to the TCR beta chain.

Library creation used multiplex PCR. Reads for this sample came from an Illumina HiSeq 4000. CDR3 regions were amplified by Arm-PCR with iRepertoire HTBI primers to construct TCR beta libraries. PCR products were gel purified before sequencing. The paper's processing steps were these. Across samples, 60 to 75 TRBV and 13 to 15 TRBJ segments were identified and used for gene usage analysis of CDR3 amino acid clonotypes. COPE and FqMerger were used to merge the filtered high-quality paired reads into contigs. BLAST was used to align contigs to IMGT TRBV, TRBD and TRBJ reference genes, with CDR3 defined following IMGT. Any clonotype with a frequency above 0.1% was classified as a highly expanded clone. Repertoire diversity was measured by Shannon entropy, and V-J evenness by the Gini coefficient. A clonotype was considered public if more than one individual shared it. TCRdb trimmed public reads at Q25 via fastp, called clones via MiXCR and kept in-frame beta chains. Each record represents a unique CDR3 protein, reported with the most common genes and DNA among its rows. The V and J calls follow TCRdb's processing rather than the paper's. This sample has a few hundred thousand distinct CDR3 sequences in its table, and roughly 12% of those were observed once. Roughly 10% of the sample is taken by the ten largest.

Interpreted using the paper, the time point label stands for: newly diagnosed GD, antithyroid drugs for less than 3 months. RNA was extracted from PBMCs in TRIzol for both TCR sequencing and RNA sequencing. Graves' disease was diagnosed according to American Thyroid Association guidelines. Recruitment of patients was carried out at an endocrinology department in Xi'an, China. From each patient, around 9 milliliters of peripheral blood was collected into an EDTA anticoagulant tube. PBMCs were isolated by Ficoll Paque Plus density gradient separation without further T cell sorting. RNA quality was checked with an Agilent 2100 Bioanalyzer and agarose gel, and concentration with a NanoDrop 2000. In this sample, this clonotype turned up many times. What this receptor recognizes is not known. No per-base quality is available; no much larger clone lies one base away. Reading from cysteine to phenylalanine, the CDR3 counts 14 amino acids. The sequence is cut down to CDR3 DNA, 42 bases in frame from base 1. CDR1 and CDR2, per the germline V gene (reference sequence), are MNHEY and SMNVEV. V loses 0 bases at its end and J loses 8 bases; junction bases beyond the gene matches: 3.

In addition, the sample was reused for a study of T cells in Graves' hyperthyroidism and ophthalmopathy. The second source states: A patient counted as having stable Graves' hyperthyroidism if no progression to ophthalmopathy occurred over 18 months of follow-up. Hyperthyroidism patients were aged 18 to 65 years and newly diagnosed, with disease duration of less than 2 months. The study excluded patients with uncontrolled infections, other autoimmune diseases, pregnancy or lactation. Diagnoses were based on clinical symptoms, serum thyroxine and TRAb, thyroid ultrasound and orbital computed tomography. A first-round RT-PCR of the TCR CDR3 used the HTBI primer set with the Qiagen OneStep RT-PCR kit. Most expanded thyroid clonotypes (frequency above 0.001) were also detected in blood, suggesting blood repertoires may reflect thyroid immune responses. Ophthalmopathy was separated from stable hyperthyroidism by a 13 V-J signature model, with 85% to 90% sensitivity and roughly 81% specificity obtained in cross-validation and 80%/75% obtained in testing. In validation, the model predicted progression to ophthalmopathy a median of about 5.9 months before onset, with approximately 70% sensitivity and 72.22% specificity. To identify distinguishing TCR V-J signatures, a discovery cohort of some 99 patients was used, comprising roughly 45 with Graves' ophthalmopathy and approximately 57 with stable Graves' hyperthyroidism. Prospective prediction of ophthalmopathy was tested in an independent validation cohort of 18 to 20 hyperthyroidism patients and 17 patients who later progressed to ophthalmopathy. For training and testing, the roughly 93 patients in the discovery cohort were randomly divided in a 7:3 ratio. Thyroid tissue and blood T-cell repertoires from six Graves' hyperthyroidism patients were also compared in the study. Once sampling was done, hyperthyroidism patients were given methimazole at a starting dose of 30 mg daily, whereas ophthalmopathy patients were given high-dose intravenous methylprednisolone. A second multiplex PCR round built the libraries, followed by size selection and purification. The libraries were sequenced on an Illumina HiSeq2000 using paired-end 100 bp reads. SOAPnuke was used to process the raw data, removing reads that contained adapters or uncalled bases, had a mean Phred below 15, or lacked an exact match to the constant primer or identifier. High-quality paired reads were merged with COPE v1.2.5, and unique nucleotide sequences were defined as clonotypes. MiTCR v1.1 was used to align the clonotypes against IMGT TRBV, TRBD and TRBJ reference segments. Only V-J combinations with frequency above 0.0001, covering about 99% of repertoires, were analysed. The TCS score was defined as the ratio of F50 (clonal expansion) to E x V (chaos), calculated using BLOSUM62-based TCRdist between CDR3 peptides within each V-J. Welch's t-statistics and random forest reduced fewer than 550 V-J features to fewer than 15, which were used in a naive Bayes classifier (R e1071). Sample size was not statistically predetermined, and investigators were not blinded to group allocation. The paper describes TCR Vbeta CDR3 sequencing of around 140 peripheral blood samples, made up of 43 ophthalmopathy patients, 70 to 75 hyperthyroidism patients and approximately 17 progressor patients.

The clonotype comes from a man aged 25 to 40 with Graves disease. Donor details come from another sample of the same person, matched by shared clones. The chain joins TRBV27 to TRBJ1-2; 10 bases in the middle match TRBD1. The sequencing here drew on peripheral blood mononuclear cells (PBMCs), taken at new diagnosis, from a patient treated with antithyroid drugs. For the CDR3, the sequence is CASSLSTGGTGYTF. The DNA is TGTGCCAGCAGTTTATCGACAGGGGGCACGGGCTACACCTTC.